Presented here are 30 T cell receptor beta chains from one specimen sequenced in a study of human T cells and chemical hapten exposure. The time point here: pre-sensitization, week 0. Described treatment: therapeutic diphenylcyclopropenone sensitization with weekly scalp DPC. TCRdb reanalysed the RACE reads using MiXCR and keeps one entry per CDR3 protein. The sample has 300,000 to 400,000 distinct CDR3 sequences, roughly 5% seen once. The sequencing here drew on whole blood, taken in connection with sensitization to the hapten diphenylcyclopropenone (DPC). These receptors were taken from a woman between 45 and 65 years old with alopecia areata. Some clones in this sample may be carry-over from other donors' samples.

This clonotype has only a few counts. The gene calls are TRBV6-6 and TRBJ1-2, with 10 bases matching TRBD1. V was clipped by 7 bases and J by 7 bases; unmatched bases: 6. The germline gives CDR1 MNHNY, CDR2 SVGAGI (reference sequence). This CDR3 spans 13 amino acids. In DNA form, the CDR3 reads TGTGCCAGCACCCTGGACAGGGGGTTTGGCTACACCTTC. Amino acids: CASTLDRGFGYTF.

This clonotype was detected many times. This CDR3 reads CASSQGVNEQFF. CDR3 bases: TGCGCCAGCAGCCAAGGGGTCAATGAGCAGTTCTTC. The genes are TRBV4-1 and TRBJ2-1; D gene unclear. The ends were cut back, 1 base at V and 6 bases at J, with 4 bases in the middle. The CDR3 sequence is 12 residues long. Germline V gene lookup returns CDR1 MGHRA and CDR2 YSYEKL.

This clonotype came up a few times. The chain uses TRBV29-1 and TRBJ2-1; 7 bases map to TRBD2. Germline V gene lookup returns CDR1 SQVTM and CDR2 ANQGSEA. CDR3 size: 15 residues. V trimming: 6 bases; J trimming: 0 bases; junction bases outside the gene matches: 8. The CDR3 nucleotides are TGCAGCGTCCCCCTCCTAGCGGCCTCCTACAATGAGCAGTTCTTC. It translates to CSVPLLAASYNEQFF.

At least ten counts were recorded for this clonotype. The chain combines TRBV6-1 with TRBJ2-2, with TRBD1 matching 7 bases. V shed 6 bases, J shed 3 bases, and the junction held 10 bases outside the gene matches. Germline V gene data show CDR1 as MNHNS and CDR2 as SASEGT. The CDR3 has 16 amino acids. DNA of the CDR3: TGTGCCAGCAGAGCCAGACAGGGATCGGACACCGGGGAGCTGTTTTTT. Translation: CASRARQGSDTGELFF.

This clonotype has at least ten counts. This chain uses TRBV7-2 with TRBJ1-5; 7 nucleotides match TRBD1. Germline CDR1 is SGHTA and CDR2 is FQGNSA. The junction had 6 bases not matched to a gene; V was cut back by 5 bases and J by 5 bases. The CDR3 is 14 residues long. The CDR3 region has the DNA TGTGCCAGCAGCCGACAGGGAGGAGATCAGCCCCAGCATTTT. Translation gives CASSRQGGDQPQHF.

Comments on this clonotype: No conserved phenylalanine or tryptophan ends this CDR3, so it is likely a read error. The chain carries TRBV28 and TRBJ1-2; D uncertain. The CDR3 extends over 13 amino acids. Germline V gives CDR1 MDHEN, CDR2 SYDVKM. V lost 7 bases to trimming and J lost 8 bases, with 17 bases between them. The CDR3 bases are TGTGCCAGCAAGCCGCCGAACCAAGGCGGCTACACCTAC. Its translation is CASKPPNQGGYTY.

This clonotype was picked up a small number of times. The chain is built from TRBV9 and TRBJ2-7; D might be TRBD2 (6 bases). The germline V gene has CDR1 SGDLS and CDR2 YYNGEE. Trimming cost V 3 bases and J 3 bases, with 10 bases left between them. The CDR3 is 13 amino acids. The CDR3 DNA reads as TGTGCCAGCAGCGAGTCTAGCGACTACGAGCAGTACTTC. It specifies CASSESSDYEQYF.

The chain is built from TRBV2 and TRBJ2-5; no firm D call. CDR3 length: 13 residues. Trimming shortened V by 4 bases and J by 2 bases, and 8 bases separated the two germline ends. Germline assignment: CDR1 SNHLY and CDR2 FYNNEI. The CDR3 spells CASSGDTQETQYF. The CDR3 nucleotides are TGTGCCAGCAGTGGCGACACGCAAGAGACCCAGTACTTC.

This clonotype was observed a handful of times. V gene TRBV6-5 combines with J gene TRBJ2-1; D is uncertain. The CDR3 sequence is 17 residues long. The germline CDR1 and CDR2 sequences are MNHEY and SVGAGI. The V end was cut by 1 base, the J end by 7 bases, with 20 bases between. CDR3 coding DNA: TGTGCCAGCAGTTACTACTCTTTGAATTCCCCCAGGAATGAGCAGTTCTTC. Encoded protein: CASSYYSLNSPRNEQFF.

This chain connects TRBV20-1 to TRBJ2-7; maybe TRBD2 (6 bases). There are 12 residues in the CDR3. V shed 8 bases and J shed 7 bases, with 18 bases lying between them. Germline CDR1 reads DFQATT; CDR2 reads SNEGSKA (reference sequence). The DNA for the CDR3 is TGCAGTTCCCGGGGGACGCCGGGGGAGCAGTACTTC. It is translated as CSSRGTPGEQYF.

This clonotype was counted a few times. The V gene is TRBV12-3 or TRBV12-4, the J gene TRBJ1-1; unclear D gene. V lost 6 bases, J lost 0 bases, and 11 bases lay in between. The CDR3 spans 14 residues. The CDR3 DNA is TGTGCCAGCAGCCTGTCCATAATGAACACTGAAGCTTTCTTT. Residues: CASSLSIMNTEAFF.

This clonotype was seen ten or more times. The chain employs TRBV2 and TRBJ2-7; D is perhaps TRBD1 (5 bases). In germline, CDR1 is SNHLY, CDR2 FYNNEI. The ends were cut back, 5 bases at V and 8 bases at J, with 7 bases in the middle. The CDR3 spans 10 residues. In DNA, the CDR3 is TGTGCCAGCAGTCTGGGGCAGCAGTACTTC. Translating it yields CASSLGQQYF.

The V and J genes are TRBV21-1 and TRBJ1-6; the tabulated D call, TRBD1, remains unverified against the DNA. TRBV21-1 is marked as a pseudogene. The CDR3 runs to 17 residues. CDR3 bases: TGTGCCAGCAGCAGAGCTTGTCCCGGGACGGGGAATTCACCCCTCCACTTT. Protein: CASSRACPGTGNSPLHF.

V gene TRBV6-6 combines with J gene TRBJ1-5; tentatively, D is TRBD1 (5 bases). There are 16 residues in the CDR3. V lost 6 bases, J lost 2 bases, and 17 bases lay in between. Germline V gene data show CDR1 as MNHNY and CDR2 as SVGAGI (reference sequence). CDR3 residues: CASRTDSRQGNQPQHF. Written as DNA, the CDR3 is TGTGCCAGCAGGACTGACAGCCGTCAAGGCAATCAGCCCCAGCATTTT.

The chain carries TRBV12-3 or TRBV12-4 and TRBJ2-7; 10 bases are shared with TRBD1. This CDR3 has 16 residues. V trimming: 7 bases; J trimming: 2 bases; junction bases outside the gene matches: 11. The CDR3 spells CASTPMGQGPPYEQYF. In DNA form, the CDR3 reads TGTGCCAGCACCCCAATGGGACAGGGGCCTCCCTACGAGCAGTACTTC.

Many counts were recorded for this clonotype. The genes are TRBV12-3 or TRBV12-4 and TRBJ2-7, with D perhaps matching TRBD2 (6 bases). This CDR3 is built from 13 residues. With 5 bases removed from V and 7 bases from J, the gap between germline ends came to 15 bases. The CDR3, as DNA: TGTGCCAGCAGTCCCGGGGGTTTTGGTGAGCAGTACTTC. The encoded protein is CASSPGGFGEQYF.

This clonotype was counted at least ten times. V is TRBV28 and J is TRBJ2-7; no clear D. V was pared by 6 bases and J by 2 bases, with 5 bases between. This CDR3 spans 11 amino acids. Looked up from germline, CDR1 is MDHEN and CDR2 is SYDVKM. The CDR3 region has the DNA TGTGCCAGCAGCAAACCCTACGAGCAGTACTTC. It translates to CASSKPYEQYF.

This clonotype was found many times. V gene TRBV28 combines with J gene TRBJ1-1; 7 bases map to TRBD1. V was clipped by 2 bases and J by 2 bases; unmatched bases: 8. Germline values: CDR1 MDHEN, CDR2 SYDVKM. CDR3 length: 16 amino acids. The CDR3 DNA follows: TGTGCCAGCAGTTTAAACAGGGGCTCTGGTAACACTGAAGCTTTCTTT. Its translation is CASSLNRGSGNTEAFF.

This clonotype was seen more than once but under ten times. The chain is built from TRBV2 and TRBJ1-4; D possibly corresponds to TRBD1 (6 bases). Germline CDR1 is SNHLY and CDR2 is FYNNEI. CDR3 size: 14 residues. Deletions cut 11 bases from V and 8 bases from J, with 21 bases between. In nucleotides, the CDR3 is TGTGCCGGCAAAAAAGGGGGGGAAGGAGAAAAACTGTTTTTT. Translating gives CAGKKGGEGEKLFF.

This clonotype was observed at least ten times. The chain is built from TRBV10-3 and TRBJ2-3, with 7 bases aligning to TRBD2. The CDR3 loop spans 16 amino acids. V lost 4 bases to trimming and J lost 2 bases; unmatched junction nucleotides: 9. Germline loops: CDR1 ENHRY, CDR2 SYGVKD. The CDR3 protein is CAISGSRGEPTDTQYF. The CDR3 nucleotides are TGTGCCATCAGTGGAAGTCGGGGGGAGCCCACAGATACGCAGTATTTT.

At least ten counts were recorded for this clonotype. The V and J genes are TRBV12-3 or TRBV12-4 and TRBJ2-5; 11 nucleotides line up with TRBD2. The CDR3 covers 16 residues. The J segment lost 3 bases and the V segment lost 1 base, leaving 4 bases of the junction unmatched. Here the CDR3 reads CASSLGTGLAEETQYF. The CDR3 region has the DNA TGTGCCAGCAGTTTAGGGACGGGACTAGCGGAAGAGACCCAGTACTTC.

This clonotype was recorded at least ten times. The CDR3 DNA reads as TGTGCCAGCAGTTTAGGCTCTAGCGGGGACGAGACCCAGTACTTC. Amino acid sequence: CASSLGSSGDETQYF. The chain links TRBV12-3 or TRBV12-4 to TRBJ2-5; 9 nucleotides align to TRBD2. After removal of 1 base from V and 5 bases from J, the junction contained 5 bases not matched to a gene. The CDR3 consists of 15 residues.

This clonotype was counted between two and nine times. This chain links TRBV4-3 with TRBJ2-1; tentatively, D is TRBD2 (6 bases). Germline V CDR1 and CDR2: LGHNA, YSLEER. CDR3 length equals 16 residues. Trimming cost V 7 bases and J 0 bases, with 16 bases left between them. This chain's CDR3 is CASTYGAGSSYNEQFF. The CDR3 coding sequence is TGCGCCAGCACCTACGGAGCGGGTAGCTCCTACAATGAGCAGTTCTTC.

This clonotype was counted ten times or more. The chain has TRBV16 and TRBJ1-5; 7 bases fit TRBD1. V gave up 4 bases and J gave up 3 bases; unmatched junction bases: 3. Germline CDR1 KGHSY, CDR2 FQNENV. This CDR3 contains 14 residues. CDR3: CASSPTGVNQPQHF. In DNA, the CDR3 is TGTGCCAGCAGCCCCACAGGGGTCAATCAGCCCCAGCATTTT. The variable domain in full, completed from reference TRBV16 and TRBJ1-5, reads GEEVAQTPKHLVRGEGQKAKLYCAPIKGHSYVFWYQQVLKNEFKFLISFQNENVFDETGMPKERFSAKCLPNSPCSLEIQATKLEDSAVYFCASSPTGVNQPQHFGDGTRLSIL.

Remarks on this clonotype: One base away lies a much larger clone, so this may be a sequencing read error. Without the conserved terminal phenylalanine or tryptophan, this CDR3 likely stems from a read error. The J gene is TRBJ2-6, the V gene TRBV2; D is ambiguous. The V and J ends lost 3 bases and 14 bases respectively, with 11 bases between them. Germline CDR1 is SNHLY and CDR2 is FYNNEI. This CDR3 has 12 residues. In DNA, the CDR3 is TGTGCCAGCAGTGACTTGAGGTTGTTCCTGACTTTA. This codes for CASSDLRLFLTL.

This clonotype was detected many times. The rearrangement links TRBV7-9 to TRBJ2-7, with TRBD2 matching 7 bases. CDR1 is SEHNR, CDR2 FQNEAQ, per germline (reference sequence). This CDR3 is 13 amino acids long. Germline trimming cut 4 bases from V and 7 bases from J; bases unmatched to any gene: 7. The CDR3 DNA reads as TGTGCCAGCAGCTGGGGAGGGGTCGAGGAGCAGTACTTC. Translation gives CASSWGGVEEQYF.

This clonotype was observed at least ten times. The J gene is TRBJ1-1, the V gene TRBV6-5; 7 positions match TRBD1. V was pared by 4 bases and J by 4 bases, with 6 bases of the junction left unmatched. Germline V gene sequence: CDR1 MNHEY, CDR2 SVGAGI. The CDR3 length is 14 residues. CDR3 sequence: CASSSRGLGTEAFF. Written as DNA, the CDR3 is TGTGCCAGCAGTTCGAGGGGGCTAGGCACTGAAGCTTTCTTT.

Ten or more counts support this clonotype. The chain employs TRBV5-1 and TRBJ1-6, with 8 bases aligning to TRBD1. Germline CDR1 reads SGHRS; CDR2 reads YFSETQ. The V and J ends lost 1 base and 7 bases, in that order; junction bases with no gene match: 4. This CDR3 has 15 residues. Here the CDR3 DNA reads TGCGCCAGCAGCTTGAGCGGACAGGGCAATTCACCCCTCCACTTT. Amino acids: CASSLSGQGNSPLHF.

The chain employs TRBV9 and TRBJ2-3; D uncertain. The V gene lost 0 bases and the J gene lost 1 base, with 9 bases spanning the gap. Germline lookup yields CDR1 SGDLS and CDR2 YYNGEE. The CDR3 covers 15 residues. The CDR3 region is CASSVESARTDTQYF. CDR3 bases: TGTGCCAGCAGCGTAGAGTCGGCCCGCACAGATACGCAGTATTTT. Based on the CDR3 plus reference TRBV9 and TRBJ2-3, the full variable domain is DSGVTQTPKHLITATGQRVTLRCSPRSGDLSVYWYQQSLDQGLQFLIQYYNGEERAKGNILERFSAQQFPDLHSELNLSSLELGDSALYFCASSVESARTDTQYFGPGTRLTVL.

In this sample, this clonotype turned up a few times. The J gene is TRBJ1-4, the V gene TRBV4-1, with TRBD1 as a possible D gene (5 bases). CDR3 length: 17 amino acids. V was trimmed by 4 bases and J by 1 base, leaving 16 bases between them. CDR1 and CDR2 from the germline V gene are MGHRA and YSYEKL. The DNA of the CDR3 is TGCGCCAGCAGCCGCTTGGCCGGGGCTGGAACTAATGAAAAACTGTTTTTT. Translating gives CASSRLAGAGTNEKLFF.